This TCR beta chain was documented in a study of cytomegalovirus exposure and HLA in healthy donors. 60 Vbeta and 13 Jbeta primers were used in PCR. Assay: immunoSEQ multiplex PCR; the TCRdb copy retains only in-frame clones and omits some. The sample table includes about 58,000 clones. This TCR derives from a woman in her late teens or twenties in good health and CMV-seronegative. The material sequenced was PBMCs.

Written as DNA, the CDR3 is TGTGCCAGCAGTCCCCAACAGGGGCGAGGGACTGAAGCTTTCTTT. Translation gives CASSPQQGRGTEAFF. The chain uses TRBV27 and TRBJ1-1; 7 bases match TRBD1. Per the germline V gene, CDR1 is MNHEY and CDR2 is SMNVEV (reference sequence). The CDR3 sequence is 15 residues long. The J segment lost 5 bases and the V segment lost 5 bases, leaving 11 bases of the junction unmatched.